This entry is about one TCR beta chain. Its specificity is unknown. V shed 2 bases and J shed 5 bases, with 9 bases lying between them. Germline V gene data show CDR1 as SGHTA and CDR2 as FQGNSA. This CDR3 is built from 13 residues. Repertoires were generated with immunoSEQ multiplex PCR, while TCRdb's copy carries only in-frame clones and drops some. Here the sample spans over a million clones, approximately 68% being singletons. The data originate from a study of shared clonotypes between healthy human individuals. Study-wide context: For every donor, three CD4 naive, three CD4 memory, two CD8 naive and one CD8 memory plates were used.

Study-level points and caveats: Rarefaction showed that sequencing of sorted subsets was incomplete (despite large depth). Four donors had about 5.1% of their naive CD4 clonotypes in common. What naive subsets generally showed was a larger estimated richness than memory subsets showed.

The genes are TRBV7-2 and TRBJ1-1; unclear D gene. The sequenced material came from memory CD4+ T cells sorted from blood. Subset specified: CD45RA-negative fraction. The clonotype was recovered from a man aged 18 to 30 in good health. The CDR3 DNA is TGTGCCAGCAGCTTACAGAGGAAGACTGAAGCTTTCTTT. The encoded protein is CASSLQRKTEAFF.